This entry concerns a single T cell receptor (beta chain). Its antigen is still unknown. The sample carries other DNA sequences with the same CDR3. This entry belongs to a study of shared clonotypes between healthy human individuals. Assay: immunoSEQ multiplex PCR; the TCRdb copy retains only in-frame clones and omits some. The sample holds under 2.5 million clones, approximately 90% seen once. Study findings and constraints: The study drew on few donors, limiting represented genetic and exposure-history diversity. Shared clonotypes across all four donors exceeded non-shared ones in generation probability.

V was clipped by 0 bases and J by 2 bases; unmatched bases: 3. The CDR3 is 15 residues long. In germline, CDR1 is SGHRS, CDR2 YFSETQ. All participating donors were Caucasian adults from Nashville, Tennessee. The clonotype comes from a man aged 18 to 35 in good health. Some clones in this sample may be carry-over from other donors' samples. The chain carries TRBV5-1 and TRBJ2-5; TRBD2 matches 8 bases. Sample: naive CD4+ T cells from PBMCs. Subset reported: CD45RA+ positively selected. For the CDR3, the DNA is TGCGCCAGCAGCTTGGTTCCGGGGGGGCAAGAGACCCAGTACTTC. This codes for CASSLVPGGQETQYF.